This entry concerns a single TCR beta chain. CDR3 length: 16 residues. The germline CDR1 and CDR2 sequences are SGHAT and FQDESV (reference sequence). Deletions cut 1 base from V and 5 bases from J, with 18 bases between. As originally analysed: The authors estimated nucleated cell counts from reference gene primer amplification. The repertoire was sequenced with immunoSEQ multiplex PCR; TCRdb's copy has only in-frame clones and lacks some. The DNA was the basis for D and trimming; V, J and clone size are from that table. The sample lists 430,000 or so clones, about 90% occurring once. The data are from a study of blood T cell repertoires in COVID-19. Study in general: COVID-19 samples collected from the United States, Italy and Spain covered acute and convalescent phases.

The Seattle patients, enrolled during active infection, were followed longitudinally. This receptor was obtained from a man between 18 and 29 years old with COVID-19, enrolled during active disease. The rearrangement links TRBV11-1 to TRBJ2-7, with D possibly being TRBD1 (5 bases). Material: peripheral blood. The CDR3 sequence is CASSLGYSGPPDEQYF. The CDR3 DNA is TGTGCCAGCAGCTTAGGTTATTCAGGGCCCCCGGACGAGCAGTACTTC.